A few counts support the clone carrying this T cell receptor (beta chain). MiXCR was run by TCRdb on the 5' RACE reads, yielding one entry per CDR3 protein. The data show 690,000 or so distinct CDR3 sequences, with less than 10% seen just once and about 0.98% held by the top ten. The source of the sample is a study of identical twins. These data were likewise used in another study, on yellow fever vaccine responses in identical twins.

Sequenced input: PBMCs. The TCR originated in a young woman in good health.

In nucleotides, the CDR3 is TGTGCCAGCAGTCTGAGACGGGACTACGGTGAGCAGTTCTTC. As protein: CASSLRRDYGEQFF. The chain has TRBV6-1 and TRBJ2-1, with 7 bases that match TRBD2. Per germline, CDR1 MNHNS and CDR2 SASEGT. The length of the CDR3 is 14 residues. With V trimmed by 5 bases and J by 9 bases, 10 bases remained unmatched.